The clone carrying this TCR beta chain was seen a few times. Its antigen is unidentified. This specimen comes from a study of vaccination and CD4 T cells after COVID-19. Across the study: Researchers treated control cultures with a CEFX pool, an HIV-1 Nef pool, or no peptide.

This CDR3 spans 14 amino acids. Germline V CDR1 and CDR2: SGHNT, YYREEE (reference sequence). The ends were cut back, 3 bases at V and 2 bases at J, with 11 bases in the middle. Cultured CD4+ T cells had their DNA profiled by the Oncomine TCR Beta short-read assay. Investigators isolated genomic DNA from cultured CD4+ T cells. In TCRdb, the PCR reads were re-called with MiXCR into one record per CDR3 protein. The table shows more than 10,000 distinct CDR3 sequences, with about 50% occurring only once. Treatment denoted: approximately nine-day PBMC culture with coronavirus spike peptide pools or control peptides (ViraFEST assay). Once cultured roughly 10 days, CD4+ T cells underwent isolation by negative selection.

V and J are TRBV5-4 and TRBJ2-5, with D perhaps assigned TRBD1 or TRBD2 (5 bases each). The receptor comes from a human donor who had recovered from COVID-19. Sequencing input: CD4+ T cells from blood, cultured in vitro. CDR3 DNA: TGTGCCAGCAGCTCGGGGCAGTCTCAAGAGACCCAGTACTTC. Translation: CASSSGQSQETQYF.